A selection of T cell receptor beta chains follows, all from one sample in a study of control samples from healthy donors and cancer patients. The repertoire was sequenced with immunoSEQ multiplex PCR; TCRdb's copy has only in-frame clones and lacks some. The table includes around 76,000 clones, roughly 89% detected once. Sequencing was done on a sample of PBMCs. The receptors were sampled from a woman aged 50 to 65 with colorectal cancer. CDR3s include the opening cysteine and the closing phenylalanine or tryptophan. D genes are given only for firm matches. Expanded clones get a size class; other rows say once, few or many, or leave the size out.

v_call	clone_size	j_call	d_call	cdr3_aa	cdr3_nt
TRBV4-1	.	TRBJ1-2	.	CASSQDLSGGQNYGYTF	TGCGCCAGCAGCCAAGATCTTTCGGGGGGGCAGAACTATGGCTACACCTTC
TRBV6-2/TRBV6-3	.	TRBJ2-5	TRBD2	CASSWPGLAGEETQYF	TGTGCCAGCAGTTGGCCGGGACTAGCGGGGGAAGAGACCCAGTACTTC
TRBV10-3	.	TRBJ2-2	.	CAISEGGGRTGELFF	TGTGCCATCAGTGAGGGGGGGGGCCGCACCGGGGAGCTGTTTTTT
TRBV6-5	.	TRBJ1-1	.	CASSYGHRNTEAFF	TGTGCCAGCAGTTACGGGCATAGGAACACTGAAGCTTTCTTT
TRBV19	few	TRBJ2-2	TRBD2	CASSTSGDSLFF	TGTGCCAGTTCCACTAGCGGGGATTCTCTGTTTTTT
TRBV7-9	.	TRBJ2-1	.	CASSSRSARATYNEQFF	TGTGCCAGCAGCTCCCGTTCCGCCAGGGCGACTTACAATGAGCAGTTCTTC
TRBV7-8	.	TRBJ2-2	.	CASSLVWGSTGELFF	TGTGCCAGCAGCTTGGTGTGGGGTAGTACCGGGGAGCTGTTTTTT
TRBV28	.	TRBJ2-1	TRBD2	CASSLTGREQFF	TGTGCCAGCAGCCTGACCGGGAGGGAGCAGTTCTTC
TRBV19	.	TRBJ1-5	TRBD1	CASSIVPAGTGGSNQPQHF	TGTGCCAGTAGTATAGTTCCCGCCGGGACAGGGGGCTCCAATCAGCCCCAGCATTTT
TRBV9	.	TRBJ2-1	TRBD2	CASSFSGGSYNEQFF	TGTGCCAGCAGCTTTAGCGGGGGCTCCTACAATGAGCAGTTCTTC
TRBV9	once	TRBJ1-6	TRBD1	CASSSGTGYNSPLHF	TGTGCCAGCAGCTCCGGGACAGGGTATAATTCACCCCTCCACTTT
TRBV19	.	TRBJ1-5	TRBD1	CASTGTVVQPQHF	TGTGCCAGTACCGGGACAGTCGTTCAGCCCCAGCATTTT
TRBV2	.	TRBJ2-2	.	CASRGYAGELFF	TGTGCCAGCAGGGGATATGCCGGGGAGCTGTTTTTT
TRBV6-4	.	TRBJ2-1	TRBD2	CASSIAGGVYNEQFF	TGTGCCAGCAGTATCGCGGGGGGGGTCTACAATGAGCAGTTCTTC
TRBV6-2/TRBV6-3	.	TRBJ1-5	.	CASSYGTKGDLSNQPQHF	TGTGCCAGCAGTTACGGGACGAAGGGGGATTTGAGCAATCAGCCCCAGCATTTT
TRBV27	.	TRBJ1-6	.	CASSLWGGRKNSPLHF	TGTGCCAGCAGTTTATGGGGGGGGAGGAAGAATTCACCCCTCCACTTT
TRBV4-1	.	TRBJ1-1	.	CASSLPGTEAFF	TGCGCCAGCAGCCTGCCCGGGACTGAAGCTTTCTTT
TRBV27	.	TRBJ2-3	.	CASSSPTGPSTDTQYF	TGTGCCAGCAGTTCCCCGACAGGCCCTAGCACAGATACGCAGTATTTT
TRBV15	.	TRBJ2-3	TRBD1	CACRDSGTDTQYF	TGTGCCTGCCGGGACAGCGGCACAGATACGCAGTATTTT
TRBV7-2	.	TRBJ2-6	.	CASSLFYSGANVLTF	TGTGCCAGCAGCTTATTCTACTCTGGGGCCAACGTCCTGACTTTC
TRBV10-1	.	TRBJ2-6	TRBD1	CASSESGDRGPSGANVLTF	TGCGCCAGCAGTGAGTCCGGGGACAGGGGACCCTCTGGGGCCAACGTCCTGACTTTC
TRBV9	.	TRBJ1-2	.	CASSPTDLPNYGYTF	TGTGCCAGCAGCCCGACGGACCTACCTAACTATGGCTACACCTTC
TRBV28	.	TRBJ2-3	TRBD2	CATRLATDTQYF	TGTGCCACCCGACTAGCCACAGATACGCAGTATTTT
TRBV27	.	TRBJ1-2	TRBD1	CASSPTRTGFGYTF	TGTGCCAGCAGTCCCACCCGGACAGGGTTTGGCTACACCTTC
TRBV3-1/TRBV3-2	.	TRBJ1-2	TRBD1	CASSPTVGQGAGYTF	TGTGCCAGCAGCCCCACGGTCGGACAGGGGGCTGGCTACACCTTC
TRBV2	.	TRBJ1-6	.	CASAGGVNSPLHF	TGTGCCAGCGCGGGGGGCGTTAATTCACCCCTCCACTTT
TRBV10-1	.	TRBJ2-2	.	CASSETVGELFF	TGCGCCAGCAGTGAGACAGTCGGGGAGCTGTTTTTT
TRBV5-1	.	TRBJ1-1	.	CASSHDRLNTEAFF	TGCGCCAGCAGCCATGACAGGTTGAACACTGAAGCTTTCTTT
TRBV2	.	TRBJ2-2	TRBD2	CASRLAGDTGELFF	TGTGCCAGCCGACTAGCGGGGGACACTGGGGAGCTGTTTTTT
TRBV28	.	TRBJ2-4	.	CASSISTGVSDIQYF	TGTGCCAGCAGTATATCGACAGGAGTTTCGGACATTCAGTACTTC
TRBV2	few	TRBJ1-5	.	CASSEAWGDQPQHF	TGTGCCAGCAGTGAAGCCTGGGGGGATCAGCCCCAGCATTTT
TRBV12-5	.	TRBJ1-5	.	CASGLDNQPQHF	TGTGCTAGTGGTTTGGATAATCAGCCCCAGCATTTT
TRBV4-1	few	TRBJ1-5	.	CASSPPGTAQPQHF	TGCGCCAGCAGCCCCCCCGGGACGGCGCAGCCCCAGCATTTT
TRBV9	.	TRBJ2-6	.	CASSVGTGTGANVLTF	TGTGCCAGCAGCGTAGGAACCGGGACCGGGGCCAACGTCCTGACTTTC
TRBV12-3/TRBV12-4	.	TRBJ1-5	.	CASSFEGNQPQHF	TGTGCCAGCAGTTTCGAGGGGAATCAGCCCCAGCATTTT
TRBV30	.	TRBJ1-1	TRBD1	CAWRQGTRLSTEAFF	TGTGCCTGGAGACAGGGGACTCGCCTAAGTACTGAAGCTTTCTTT
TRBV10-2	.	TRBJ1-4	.	CASSSTGWRSEKLFF	TGCGCCAGCAGTTCTACAGGGTGGAGGAGTGAAAAACTGTTTTTT
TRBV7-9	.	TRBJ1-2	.	CASSSENSLLGGYTF	TGTGCCAGCAGCTCGGAGAACAGCCTCTTAGGAGGCTACACCTTC
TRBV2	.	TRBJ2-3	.	CASSEGGTDTQYF	TGTGCCAGCAGTGAAGGGGGCACAGATACGCAGTATTTT
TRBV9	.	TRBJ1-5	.	CASSQDWARPQHF	TGTGCCAGCAGCCAAGACTGGGCTCGGCCCCAGCATTTT
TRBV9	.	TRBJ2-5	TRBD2	CASAIRAGGQETQYF	TGTGCCAGCGCCATAAGGGCGGGGGGCCAAGAGACCCAGTACTTC
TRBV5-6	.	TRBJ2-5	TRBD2	CASSREATQYF	TGTGCCAGCAGCCGGGAGGCGACCCAGTACTTC
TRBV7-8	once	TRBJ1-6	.	CASSLELRGATPLHF	TGTGCCAGCAGCTTAGAGCTCAGGGGTGCGACACCCCTCCACTTT
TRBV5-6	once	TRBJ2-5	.	CASSSQETQYF	TGTGCCAGCAGCTCGCAGGAGACCCAGTACTTC
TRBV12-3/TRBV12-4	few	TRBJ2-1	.	CASSLVGNEQFF	TGTGCCAGCAGTTTAGTTGGTAATGAGCAGTTCTTC
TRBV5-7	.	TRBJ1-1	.	CASSLGQINTEAFF	TGTGCCAGCAGCTTGGGGCAGATAAACACTGAAGCTTTCTTT
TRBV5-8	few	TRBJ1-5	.	CASSLEGISNQPQHF	TGTGCCAGCAGCTTGGAGGGGATTAGCAATCAGCCCCAGCATTTT
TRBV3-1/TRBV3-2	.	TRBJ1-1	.	CASSQASDTEAFF	TGTGCCAGCAGCCAAGCGTCAGACACTGAAGCTTTCTTT
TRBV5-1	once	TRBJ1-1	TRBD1	CASSRRTGGTEAFF	TGCGCCAGCAGCCGACGGACAGGGGGAACTGAAGCTTTCTTT
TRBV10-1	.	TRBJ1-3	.	CAPQVRGDTIYF	TGCGCCCCCCAGGTTAGGGGAGACACCATATATTTT
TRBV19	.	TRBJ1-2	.	CASIGGPNYGYTF	TGTGCCAGTATTGGGGGACCAAACTATGGCTACACCTTC
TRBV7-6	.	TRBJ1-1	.	CASSLGGPGNTEAFF	TGTGCCAGCAGCTTGGGGGGGCCCGGGAACACTGAAGCTTTCTTT
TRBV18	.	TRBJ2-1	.	CASSPPGGYEQFF	TGTGCCAGCTCACCACCGGGGGGCTATGAGCAGTTCTTC